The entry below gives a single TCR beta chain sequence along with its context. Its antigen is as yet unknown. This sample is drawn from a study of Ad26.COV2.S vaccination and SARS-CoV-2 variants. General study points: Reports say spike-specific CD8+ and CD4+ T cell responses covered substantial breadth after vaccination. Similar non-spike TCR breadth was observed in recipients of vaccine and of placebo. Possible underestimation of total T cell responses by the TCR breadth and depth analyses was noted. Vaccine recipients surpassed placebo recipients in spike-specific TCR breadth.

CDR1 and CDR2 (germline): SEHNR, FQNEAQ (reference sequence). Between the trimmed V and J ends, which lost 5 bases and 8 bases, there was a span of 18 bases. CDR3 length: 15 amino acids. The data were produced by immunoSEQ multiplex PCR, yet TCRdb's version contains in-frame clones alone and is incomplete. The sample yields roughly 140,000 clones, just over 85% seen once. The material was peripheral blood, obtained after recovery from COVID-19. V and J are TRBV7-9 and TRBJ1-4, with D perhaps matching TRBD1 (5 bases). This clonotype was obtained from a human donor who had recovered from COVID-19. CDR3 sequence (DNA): TGTGCCAGCAGCACCCGGCTGGGGCGGGAAGAAAAACTGTTTTTT. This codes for CASSTRLGREEKLFF.